Each of the 27 T cell receptor beta chains below was sequenced from the same sample in a study of T cells in Graves' hyperthyroidism and ophthalmopathy. The TCR beta CDR3 regions underwent amplification using RNA transcripts as the source. HTBI primers were the set used in a first-round RT-PCR of the TCR CDR3. From the multiplex PCR reads, TCRdb called clonotypes with MiXCR, one entry per CDR3 protein. The sample includes around 520,000 distinct CDR3 sequences, 12% to 15% of them seen just once. Sequencing was done on a sample of blood. Receptors originate from a woman aged 35 to 49 with Graves' hyperthyroidism.

This clonotype has ten or more counts. CDR3 in DNA: TGTGCCAGCAGTTTACGTCGACTAGGCAAGTCCACAGATACGCAGTATTTT. This translates into CASSLRRLGKSTDTQYF. The rearrangement joins TRBV27 to TRBJ2-3; possible D gene TRBD2, 6 bases. The CDR3 loop spans 17 amino acids. From germline, CDR1 is MNHEY and CDR2 SMNVEV (reference sequence). Trimming left V 2 bases short and J 2 bases short, with 17 bases between.

This clonotype was observed at least ten times. The J gene is TRBJ1-5, the V gene TRBV28; 10 bases line up with TRBD1. The CDR3 has 14 amino acids. V gave up 10 bases and J gave up 3 bases; unmatched junction bases: 6. The germline gives CDR1 MDHEN, CDR2 SYDVKM. CDR3 nucleotide sequence: TGTGCCATAGGGGGGACAGGGGCCAATCAGCCCCAGCATTTT. This encodes CAIGGTGANQPQHF.

This clonotype has a count of ten or more. The V and J genes are TRBV7-3 and TRBJ2-1; TRBD2 matches 15 bases. The CDR3 extends over 17 amino acids. The germline V gene encodes CDR1 SGHTA and CDR2 FQGTGA. V gave up 5 bases and J gave up 4 bases; unmatched junction bases: 6. CDR3 bases: TGTGCCAGCAGCCTCGGACTAGCGGGAGGGGGGTACAATGAGCAGTTCTTC. This gives the protein CASSLGLAGGGYNEQFF. Full variable domain (rest looked up from reference TRBV7-3 and TRBJ2-1): GAGVSQTPSNKVTEKGKYVELRCDPISGHTALYWYRQSLGQGPEFLIYFQGTGAADDSGLPNDRFFAVRPEGSVSTLKIQRTERGDSAVYLCASSLGLAGGGYNEQFFGPGTRLTVL.

In this sample, this clonotype turned up a few times. This chain links TRBV3-1 with TRBJ2-3; TRBD2 aligns across 7 bases. Germline lookup yields CDR1 LGHDT and CDR2 YNNKEL (reference sequence). J was trimmed by 4 bases and V by 5 bases; bases with no gene match: 15. CDR3 length: 17 amino acids. CDR3 DNA: TGTGCCAGCAGCGTACGCGGACTAGGAATGAACGCAGATACGCAGTATTTT. Amino acids: CASSVRGLGMNADTQYF.

This clonotype turned up a few times. The rearrangement uses TRBV29-1 and TRBJ2-6; unclear D gene. The CDR3 spans 17 residues. Germline-derived CDR1 and CDR2 are SQVTM and ANQGSEA. Trimming removed 2 bases from V and 0 bases from J, with 14 bases in between. The CDR3 DNA follows: TGCAGCGTTGAATCGCCAGGTGTATACTCTGGGGCCAACGTCCTGACTTTC. This encodes CSVESPGVYSGANVLTF.

CDR3 DNA: TGCGCCAGCAGCTTGACACCGACTAGCGGCACAGATACGCAGTATTTT. This encodes CASSLTPTSGTDTQYF. V usage is TRBV5-1 and J usage is TRBJ2-3; the match to TRBD2 covers 8 bases. Germline V gene data show CDR1 as SGHRS and CDR2 as YFSETQ. Losses at the gene ends were 1 base for V and 1 base for J; bases not matched to a gene: 5. The CDR3 contains 16 residues. Full variable domain (missing parts from reference TRBV5-1 and TRBJ2-3): KAGVTQTPRYLIKTRGQQVTLSCSPISGHRSVSWYQQTPGQGLQFLFEYFSETQRNKGNFPGRFSGRQFSNSRSEMNVSTLELGDSALYLCASSLTPTSGTDTQYFGPGTRLTVL.

This clonotype was counted a few times. The gene calls are TRBV28 and TRBJ1-5; TRBD1 is a possible D gene (5 bases). The CDR3 runs to 13 residues. Trimming left V 7 bases short and J 2 bases short, with 9 bases between. Germline V gives CDR1 MDHEN, CDR2 SYDVKM. This chain's CDR3 is CASTRAGNQPQHF. For the CDR3, the DNA is TGTGCCAGCACCAGGGCTGGCAATCAGCCCCAGCATTTT.

The V and J genes are TRBV7-9 and TRBJ1-2; D is unclear. Germline V gene sequence: CDR1 SEHNR, CDR2 FQNEAQ (reference sequence). This CDR3 comprises 13 residues. V shed 4 bases and J shed 2 bases, with 8 bases lying between them. The CDR3 sequence is CASSSNTNYGYTF. For the CDR3, the DNA is TGTGCCAGCAGCTCGAATACCAACTATGGCTACACCTTC.

In this sample, this clonotype turned up many times. The chain carries TRBV2 and TRBJ1-4; 7 bases line up with TRBD1. The V and J ends lost 9 bases and 8 bases, in that order; junction bases with no gene match: 12. Germline loops: CDR1 SNHLY, CDR2 FYNNEI. The CDR3 covers 14 residues. The CDR3 region is CASLNTGVGEKLFF. CDR3 sequence (DNA): TGTGCCAGTCTAAATACAGGGGTTGGCGAAAAACTGTTTTTT.

In its sample, this clonotype was seen a few times. The genes are TRBV6-1 and TRBJ2-7, with D perhaps matching TRBD1 or TRBD2 (5 bases each). The germline gives CDR1 MNHNS, CDR2 SASEGT. CDR3 length: 14 amino acids. Deletions cut 7 bases from V and 0 bases from J, with 13 bases between. The CDR3 protein is CASIRDPSSYEQYF. Written as DNA, the CDR3 is TGTGCCAGCATTAGGGACCCCAGCTCCTACGAGCAGTACTTC.

The V and J genes are TRBV5-1 and TRBJ2-5; 13 bases are a match to TRBD2. The CDR3 contains 17 residues. V shed 2 bases, J shed 5 bases, and the junction held 9 bases outside the gene matches. Germline loops: CDR1 SGHRS, CDR2 YFSETQ. The CDR3 loop is CASSLRTSGRREETQYF. The DNA for the CDR3 is TGCGCCAGCAGCTTACGGACTAGCGGGAGAAGGGAGGAGACCCAGTACTTC.

There are a few counts of this clonotype. The chain links TRBV19 to TRBJ1-5, with D perhaps matching TRBD1 (5 bases). V lost 0 bases, J lost 5 bases, and 11 bases lay in between. The V gene's germline CDR1 is LNHDA and CDR2 SQIVND (reference sequence). This CDR3 has 15 amino acids. CDR3 loop: CASSIDGRGDQPQHF. The CDR3 nucleotides read TGTGCCAGTAGTATAGATGGGAGGGGTGATCAGCCCCAGCATTTT.

The chain recombines TRBV6-1 with TRBJ2-7; no reliable D call. With 6 bases removed from V and 2 bases from J, the gap between germline ends came to 14 bases. Germline CDR1 reads MNHNS; CDR2 reads SASEGT. The CDR3 consists of 14 residues. For the CDR3, the DNA is TGTGCCAGCAGCGACCGACAACCGACCTACGAGCAGTACTTC. Its translation is CASSDRQPTYEQYF.

The table lists this clonotype with many counts. The chain employs TRBV28 and TRBJ1-5, with 10 bases matching TRBD1. V was clipped by 5 bases and J by 4 bases; unmatched bases: 5. The CDR3 loop spans 15 amino acids. Germline lookup yields CDR1 MDHEN and CDR2 SYDVKM. CDR3 bases: TGTGCCAGCAGTCTTGGACAGGGGGGGAATCAGCCCCAGCATTTT. Translating gives CASSLGQGGNQPQHF.

Ten or more counts support this clonotype. V and J are TRBV30 and TRBJ2-7; tentatively, D is TRBD1 (6 bases). Germline V lookup: CDR1 GTSNPN, CDR2 SVGIG (reference sequence). Trimming removed 2 bases at V and 4 bases at J, with 9 bases between. This CDR3 has 12 residues. CDR3 region: CAWSLTGYEQYF. In DNA form, the CDR3 reads TGTGCCTGGAGTCTTACAGGGTACGAGCAGTACTTC.

The chain couples TRBV9 to TRBJ2-3; D may be TRBD2 (6 bases). CDR1 SGDLS and CDR2 YYNGEE come from the germline V gene. Deletions cut 0 bases from V and 4 bases from J, with 18 bases between. The CDR3 consists of 17 residues. In DNA, the CDR3 is TGTGCCAGCAGCGTAGTAAGCTTGACGGGAGCGGCAGATACGCAGTATTTT. It translates to CASSVVSLTGAADTQYF.

V and J are TRBV7-9 and TRBJ2-7, with unresolved D. CDR1 is SEHNR, CDR2 FQNEAQ, per germline (reference sequence). This CDR3 spans 13 amino acids. V was pared by 4 bases and J by 5 bases, with 12 bases between. CDR3 amino acids: CASSSLVWDEQYF. The DNA for the CDR3 is TGTGCCAGCAGCTCACTGGTTTGGGACGAGCAGTACTTC.

This chain joins TRBV19 and TRBJ1-5; TRBD1 is a possible D gene (6 bases). The germline V and J ends were trimmed by 5 bases and 5 bases, with 19 bases remaining between them. Germline CDR1 is LNHDA and CDR2 is SQIVND (reference sequence). CDR3 size: 16 residues. The CDR3: CASSGTGTTGHQPQHF. The CDR3 nucleotides are TGTGCCAGTAGTGGCACCGGAACGACAGGCCATCAGCCCCAGCATTTT.

This clonotype was seen only a few times. The V gene is TRBV29-1, the J gene TRBJ1-2, with TRBD1 matching 10 bases. The CDR3 loop spans 13 amino acids. Germline CDR1 and CDR2: SQVTM and ANQGSEA. With 7 bases clipped from V and 7 bases from J, the junction kept 9 bases outside the gene matches. The CDR3, as DNA: TGCAGCGAAGAAGGGACAGGGGCTTTTGGCTACACCTTC. This translates into CSEEGTGAFGYTF.

The chain joins TRBV20-1 to TRBJ2-2, with no clear D. CDR3 length: 15 residues. V lost 5 bases, J lost 2 bases, and 15 bases lay in between. CDR1 DFQATT and CDR2 SNEGSKA come from the germline V gene (reference sequence). CDR3 loop: CSAPTRMGNTGELFF. CDR3 nucleotides: TGCAGTGCTCCGACGAGGATGGGTAACACCGGGGAGCTGTTTTTT.

This clonotype has ten or more counts. The J gene is TRBJ1-1, the V gene TRBV3-1; D not resolved. V lost 3 bases and J 1 base, leaving 9 bases between the germline ends. From germline, CDR1 is LGHDT and CDR2 YNNKEL (reference sequence). The CDR3 is 14 amino acids. The CDR3 here is CASSHRIRNTEAFF. In DNA, the CDR3 is TGTGCCAGCAGCCATAGAATCAGGAACACTGAAGCTTTCTTT.

At least ten counts were recorded for this clonotype. The chain combines TRBV4-1 with TRBJ1-5, with D possibly matching TRBD1 (5 bases). This CDR3 contains 17 residues. CDR1 is MGHRA, CDR2 YSYEKL, per germline. Trimming removed 0 bases from V and 0 bases from J, with 12 bases in between. This CDR3 is CASSQDAGLYSNQPQHF. The CDR3 region has the DNA TGCGCCAGCAGCCAAGACGCAGGGCTTTATAGCAATCAGCCCCAGCATTTT.

This clonotype was counted between two and nine times. The chain links TRBV27 to TRBJ2-1; TRBD1 aligns across 9 bases. The ends lost 6 bases at V and 7 bases at J; junction bases unmatched: 4. Germline lookup yields CDR1 MNHEY and CDR2 SMNVEV (reference sequence). The CDR3 length is 13 residues. CDR3 sequence reads: CASSGTGPNEQFF. The CDR3 DNA reads TGTGCCAGCAGCGGGACAGGGCCGAATGAGCAGTTCTTC.

V and J are TRBV2 and TRBJ2-7; 12 nucleotides align to TRBD2. The CDR3 length is 16 residues. Germline assignment: CDR1 SNHLY and CDR2 FYNNEI. V lost 6 bases and J lost 2; bases outside the gene matches: 8. The CDR3 sequence is CASRWTSGVGAYEQYF. The CDR3 DNA reads TGTGCCAGCAGGTGGACTAGCGGGGTTGGAGCCTACGAGCAGTACTTC.

This chain connects TRBV5-1 to TRBJ1-2; 7 bases map to TRBD1. V dropped 0 bases and J dropped 8; count of bases not matched to a gene: 4. The CDR3 consists of 13 residues. In germline, CDR1 is SGHRS, CDR2 YFSETQ. The CDR3 nucleotides read TGCGCCAGCAGCTTGGTAGGGGGCGAAGGCTACACCTTC. Its translation: CASSLVGGEGYTF.

This clonotype was seen repeatedly, ten times or more. V gene TRBV19 combines with J gene TRBJ1-5; tentatively, D is TRBD1 (5 bases). This CDR3 spans 16 amino acids. Trimming stripped 5 bases from V and 0 bases from J, with 14 bases between. Per the germline V gene, CDR1 is LNHDA and CDR2 is SQIVND (reference sequence). The CDR3 reads CASSVSGTVSNQPQHF. The CDR3 DNA follows: TGTGCCAGTAGTGTGTCCGGGACGGTTAGCAATCAGCCCCAGCATTTT.

The CDR3 DNA reads TGTGCCAGCATCCAGGAGGGCAATGAGCAGTTCTTC. Residues: CASIQEGNEQFF. The gene calls are TRBV5-6 and TRBJ2-1, with a weak D call TRBD2 (6 bases). Germline assignment: CDR1 SGHDT and CDR2 YYEEEE. This CDR3 contains 12 residues. V lost 6 bases, J lost 6 bases, and 10 bases lay in between. The full variable domain, its missing parts supplied by reference TRBV5-6 and TRBJ2-1, is DAGVTQSPTHLIKTRGQQVTLRCSPKSGHDTVSWYQQALGQGPQFIFQYYEEEERQRGNFPDRFSGHQFPNYSSELNVNALLLGDSALYLCASIQEGNEQFFGPGTRLTVL.